This T cell receptor (beta chain) was found in a study of Ad26.COV2.S vaccination and SARS-CoV-2 variants. Study details: Administration of Ad26.COV2.S was intramuscular, either once or twice 56 days apart. Study conclusions and caveats: Vaccine recipients surpassed placebo recipients in spike-specific TCR breadth.

The J segment lost 0 bases and the V segment lost 4 bases, leaving 13 bases of the junction unmatched. The CDR3 has 18 residues. CDR1 and CDR2 (germline): SGHDT, YYEEEE. With respect to this clone: The antigen is unknown.

Regarding treatment: 15 to 20 received Ad26.COV2.S at low or high dose, single or two shots; 5 received placebo; per-sample allocation not given. Repertoires come from day 63 after the first vaccine or placebo injection. Expressing Wuhan-strain SARS-CoV-2 spike, an Ad26 vector served as the vaccine. TCRdb keeps only in-frame clones here, not all; method: immunoSEQ multiplex PCR. This sample carries around 300,000 clones, 80% to 90% of them seen once, and the ten largest clones take approximately 11%. V and J are TRBV5-6 and TRBJ1-5; 7 bases are shared with TRBD1. The sequence came from a person between 18 and 65 years old who received the Ad26.COV2.S COVID-19 vaccine or a placebo. Sequenced material: peripheral blood, taken in a trial of Ad26.COV2.S vaccine versus placebo. The CDR3 nucleotides are TGTGCCAGCAGCATTGCCCGGGACAGCTGGTATAGCAATCAGCCCCAGCATTTT. This codes for CASSIARDSWYSNQPQHF.